A selection of T cell receptor beta chains follows, all from one sample in a study of graft-versus-host responses after intestinal transplantation. Sequenced by immunoSEQ multiplex PCR; TCRdb stores in-frame clones only, minus some. The profile shows about 120,000 clones, 90% of them singletons. The antigens for these receptors are not known. This specimen consisted of unstimulated CD4+ T cells sorted from spleen or lymph node cells, obtained before intestinal transplant. The receptors come from a human donor who received an intestinal transplant. Both conserved end residues are part of each CDR3. The D gene is left open where the match is weak. Some rows have no size entry. The others give once, few or many, or a class for an expanded clone.

clone_size	v_call	cdr3_length	j_call	d_call	cdr3_nt	cdr3_aa
NA	TRBV6-5	13	TRBJ1-6	NA	TGTGCCAGCAGTGATCAGGTTAATTCACCCCTCCACTTT	CASSDQVNSPLHF
once	TRBV6-1	12	TRBJ2-7	NA	TGTGCCAGCAGTGGAGGGATGAGCGAGCAGTACTTC	CASSGGMSEQYF
NA	TRBV10-1	13	TRBJ1-1	NA	TGCGCCAGCAGGGGACAACTGAACACTGAAGCTTTCTTT	CASRGQLNTEAFF
NA	TRBV7-9	14	TRBJ2-4	TRBD2	TGTGCCAGCAGCGTCACTAGCGGGGGGAACATTCAGTACTTC	CASSVTSGGNIQYF
NA	TRBV21-1	17	TRBJ2-5	NA	TGTGCCAGCAGCAAAGGTGAGGGGCAGGGGCGGAAAGAGACCCAGTACTTC	CASSKGEGQGRKETQYF
once	TRBV19	16	TRBJ1-5	NA	TGTGCCAGTAGTGCGTTACAGGGAGTGTCGCCACAGCCCCAGCATTTT	CASSALQGVSPQPQHF
NA	TRBV5-1	16	TRBJ1-2	TRBD1	TGCGCCAGCAGCTTGTTGGGGACAGGTGGGAACTATGGCTACACCTTC	CASSLLGTGGNYGYTF
NA	TRBV29-1	18	TRBJ2-1	TRBD2	TGCAGCGTTGCTTCTTCGCGGGCACTAGCGGGAGTGTACAATGAGCAGTTCTTC	CSVASSRALAGVYNEQFF
NA	TRBV30	18	TRBJ1-2	NA	TGTGCCTGGAGATTATCAACCTTCCTGGACAGCCGAGGGGATGGCTACACCTTC	CAWRLSTFLDSRGDGYTF
NA	TRBV30	13	TRBJ2-2	TRBD2	TGTGCCTGGTCTCGGGGGGGCACCGGGGAGCTGTTTTTT	CAWSRGGTGELFF
once	TRBV7-2	16	TRBJ2-3	NA	TGTGCCAGCAGCTGGAGGGGACCAGGCGGCACAGATACGCAGTATTTT	CASSWRGPGGTDTQYF
once	TRBV5-4	16	TRBJ2-5	TRBD1	TGTGCCAGCAGCTTGAGGAGCGGGGGACAGGGGGAGACCCAGTACTTC	CASSLRSGGQGETQYF
NA	TRBV7-2	16	TRBJ2-1	TRBD2	TGTGCCAGCAGCGCCTATAGCGGGAGGGTTCCCAATGAGCAGTTCTTC	CASSAYSGRVPNEQFF
NA	TRBV5-4	15	TRBJ2-2	TRBD2	TGTGCCAGCGTTCCGGGACTAGCGTACACCGGGGAGCTGTTTTTT	CASVPGLAYTGELFF
NA	TRBV7-9	14	TRBJ1-1	NA	TGTGCCAGCAGCCCGGCGCAGGGTGAGACTGAAGCTTTCTTT	CASSPAQGETEAFF
NA	TRBV7-2	15	TRBJ2-7	TRBD1	TGTGCCAGCAGGGGGGGGACAGGGACCACCTACGAGCAGTACTTC	CASRGGTGTTYEQYF
NA	TRBV9	16	TRBJ2-1	TRBD2	TGTGCCAGCAGCGTAGAAGGCCAGCGGGGGGCTGGTGAGCAGTTCTTC	CASSVEGQRGAGEQFF
NA	TRBV6-1	12	TRBJ1-2	NA	TGTGCCAGCAGTGTCAGTTCCTATGGCTACACCTTC	CASSVSSYGYTF
NA	TRBV5-1	15	TRBJ2-3	NA	TGCGCCAGCAGCGAGAGGACGGGAAGCACAGATACGCAGTATTTT	CASSERTGSTDTQYF
NA	TRBV9	16	TRBJ2-7	TRBD2	TGTGCCAGCAGCGTAGGGCAAAGCGGGAGAGGCGACGAGCAGTACTTC	CASSVGQSGRGDEQYF
NA	TRBV28	16	TRBJ2-1	TRBD1	TGTGCCAGCAGTTTTCCCGGGACAGGGGTCTACAATGAGCAGTTCTTC	CASSFPGTGVYNEQFF
NA	TRBV19	13	TRBJ2-2	TRBD1	TGTGCCAGTAGTTACAGGGGGGACGGGGAGCTGTTTTTT	CASSYRGDGELFF
NA	TRBV7-9	15	TRBJ2-5	NA	TGTGCCAGCAGCTTAAGGTCAGGGTCTGGGGAGACCCAGTACTTC	CASSLRSGSGETQYF
NA	TRBV18	16	TRBJ1-2	TRBD1	TGTGCCAGCTCACCACTTAAAGGGGGCCTTAACTATGGCTACACCTTC	CASSPLKGGLNYGYTF
NA	TRBV10-1	15	TRBJ2-1	NA	TGCGCCACCACCCCGGGGACAAAGACCTTTGGTGAGCAGTTCTTC	CATTPGTKTFGEQFF
NA	TRBV19	16	TRBJ2-4	TRBD2	TGTGCCAGTAGTAAAGCGGGAGGGCCTCGGGAGAACATTCAGTACTTC	CASSKAGGPRENIQYF
few	TRBV4-1	13	TRBJ2-3	NA	TGCGCCAGCAGCCACCCCCCAGCAGATACGCAGTATTTT	CASSHPPADTQYF
NA	TRBV7-2	14	TRBJ2-3	TRBD2	TGTGCCAGCAGCTTACTAGCGGGGGCAGATACGCAGTATTTT	CASSLLAGADTQYF
NA	TRBV23-1	17	TRBJ2-6	NA	TGCGCCAGCAGTCAAAGGCAGAGGATTACTGGGGCCAACGTCCTGACTTTC	CASSQRQRITGANVLTF
NA	TRBV5-8	15	TRBJ2-5	NA	TGTGCCAGCAGCTTAGGATCAGGGGTTCAAGAGACCCAGTACTTC	CASSLGSGVQETQYF
NA	TRBV7-9	18	TRBJ2-7	TRBD2	TGTGCCAGCAGCTTAGAGGTTGGCATTCTAGCGGGGAGCTACGAGCAGTACTTC	CASSLEVGILAGSYEQYF
NA	TRBV5-4	15	TRBJ2-1	TRBD2	TGTGCCAGCAGCTCCTTGGCGGGAGGGCCGGGGGAGCAGTTCTTC	CASSSLAGGPGEQFF
few	TRBV7-9	17	TRBJ2-7	TRBD2	TGTGCCAGCAGTCGGACTAGCGGGAGTTTGGGCTCCTACGAGCAGTACTTC	CASSRTSGSLGSYEQYF
NA	TRBV5-1	16	TRBJ2-3	NA	TGCGCCAGCAGGTGGGCGGGGAGGAAACTCACAGATACGCAGTATTTT	CASRWAGRKLTDTQYF
NA	TRBV7-2	14	TRBJ2-3	TRBD2	TGTGCCAGCAGCCAAAGCGGGGGGCGTTCAACGCAGTATTTT	CASSQSGGRSTQYF
NA	TRBV18	17	TRBJ1-1	NA	TGTGCCAGCTCACCCCTAAGAACAGGGAGTAAAGACACTGAAGCTTTCTTT	CASSPLRTGSKDTEAFF